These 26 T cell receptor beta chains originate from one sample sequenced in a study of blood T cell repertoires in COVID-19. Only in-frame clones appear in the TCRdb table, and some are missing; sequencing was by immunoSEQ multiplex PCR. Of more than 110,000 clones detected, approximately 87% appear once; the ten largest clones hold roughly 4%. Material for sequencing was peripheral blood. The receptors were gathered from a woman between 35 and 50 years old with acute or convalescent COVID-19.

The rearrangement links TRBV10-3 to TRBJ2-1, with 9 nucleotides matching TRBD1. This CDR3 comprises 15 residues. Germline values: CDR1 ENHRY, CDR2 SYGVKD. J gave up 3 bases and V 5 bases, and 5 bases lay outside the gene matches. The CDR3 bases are TGTGCCATCAGTCCGGGACAGGGAAACTACAATGAGCAGTTCTTC. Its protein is CAISPGQGNYNEQFF.

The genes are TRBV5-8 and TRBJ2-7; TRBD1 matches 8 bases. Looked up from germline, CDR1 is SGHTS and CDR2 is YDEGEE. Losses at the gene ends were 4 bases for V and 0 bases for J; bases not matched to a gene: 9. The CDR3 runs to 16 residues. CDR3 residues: CASSRQGQGASYEQYF. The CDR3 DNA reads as TGTGCCAGCAGCCGTCAGGGGCAGGGGGCCTCCTACGAGCAGTACTTC.

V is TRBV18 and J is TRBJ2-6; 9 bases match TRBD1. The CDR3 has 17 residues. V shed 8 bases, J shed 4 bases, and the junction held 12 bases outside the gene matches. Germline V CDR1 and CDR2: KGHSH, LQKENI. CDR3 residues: CASLSGTGTAGANVLTF. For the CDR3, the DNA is TGTGCCAGCCTGTCCGGGACAGGGACTGCAGGGGCCAACGTCCTGACTTTC.

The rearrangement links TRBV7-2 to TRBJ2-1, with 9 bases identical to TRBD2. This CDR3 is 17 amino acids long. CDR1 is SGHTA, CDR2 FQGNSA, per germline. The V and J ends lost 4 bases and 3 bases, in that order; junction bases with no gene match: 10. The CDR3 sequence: CASSSRGAGGFYNEQFF. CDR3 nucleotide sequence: TGTGCCAGCAGCTCCCGGGGAGCGGGGGGCTTCTACAATGAGCAGTTCTTC.

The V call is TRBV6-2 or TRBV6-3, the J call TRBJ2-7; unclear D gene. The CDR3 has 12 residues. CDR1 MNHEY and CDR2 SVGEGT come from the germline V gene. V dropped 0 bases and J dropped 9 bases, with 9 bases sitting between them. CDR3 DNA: TGTGCCAGCAGTTACTCGTCCCCATTGCAGTACTTC. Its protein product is CASSYSSPLQYF.

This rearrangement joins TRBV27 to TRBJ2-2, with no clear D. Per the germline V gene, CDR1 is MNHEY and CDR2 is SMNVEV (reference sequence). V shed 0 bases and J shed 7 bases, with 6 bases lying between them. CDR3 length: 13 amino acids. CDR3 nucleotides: TGTGCCAGCAGTTTATCCGCTATCGGGGAGCTGTTTTTT. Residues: CASSLSAIGELFF.

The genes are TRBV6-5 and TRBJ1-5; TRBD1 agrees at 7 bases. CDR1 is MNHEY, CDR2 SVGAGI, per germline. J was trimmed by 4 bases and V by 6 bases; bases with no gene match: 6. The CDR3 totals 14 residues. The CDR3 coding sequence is TGTGCCAGCAGCGGGGGACAGACGAATCAGCCCCAGCATTTT. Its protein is CASSGGQTNQPQHF.

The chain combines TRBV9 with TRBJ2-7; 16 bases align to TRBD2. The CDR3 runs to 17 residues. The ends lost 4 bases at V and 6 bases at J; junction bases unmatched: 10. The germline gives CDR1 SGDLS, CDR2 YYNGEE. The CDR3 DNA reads TGTGCCAGCAGCCCACGGGGACTAGCGGGGGGGTTTGGCGAGCAGTACTTC. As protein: CASSPRGLAGGFGEQYF.

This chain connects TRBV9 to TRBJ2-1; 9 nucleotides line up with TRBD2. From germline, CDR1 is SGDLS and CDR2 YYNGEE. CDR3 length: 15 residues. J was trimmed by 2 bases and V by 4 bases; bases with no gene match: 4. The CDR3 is CASSPSGTTYNEQFF. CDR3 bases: TGTGCCAGCAGCCCTAGCGGGACAACCTACAATGAGCAGTTCTTC.

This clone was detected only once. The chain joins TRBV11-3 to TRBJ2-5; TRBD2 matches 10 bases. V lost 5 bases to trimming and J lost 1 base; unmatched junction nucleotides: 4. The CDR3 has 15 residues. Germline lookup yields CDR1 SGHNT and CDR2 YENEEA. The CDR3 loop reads CASSPGTSVQETQYF. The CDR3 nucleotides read TGTGCCAGCAGCCCAGGGACTAGCGTCCAAGAGACCCAGTACTTC.

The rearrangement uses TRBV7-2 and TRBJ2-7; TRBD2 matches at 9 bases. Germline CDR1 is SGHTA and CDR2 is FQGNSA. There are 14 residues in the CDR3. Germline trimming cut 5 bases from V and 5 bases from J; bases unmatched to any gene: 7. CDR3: CASSLRGGRDEQYF. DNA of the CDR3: TGTGCCAGCAGCCTTAGGGGCGGGAGGGACGAGCAGTACTTC.

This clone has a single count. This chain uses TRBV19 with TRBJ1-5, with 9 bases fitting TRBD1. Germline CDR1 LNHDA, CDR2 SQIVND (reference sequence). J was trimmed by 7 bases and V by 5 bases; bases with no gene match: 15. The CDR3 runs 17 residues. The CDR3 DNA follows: TGTGCCAGTAGTGTGGCCGGGACAGGGTATGGGTACCAGCCCCAGCATTTT. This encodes CASSVAGTGYGYQPQHF.

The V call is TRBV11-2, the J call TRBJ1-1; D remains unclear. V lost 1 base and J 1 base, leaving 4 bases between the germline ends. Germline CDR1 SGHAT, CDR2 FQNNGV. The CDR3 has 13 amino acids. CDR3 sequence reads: CASSLGQNTEAFF. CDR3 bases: TGTGCCAGCAGCTTAGGTCAGAACACTGAAGCTTTCTTT.

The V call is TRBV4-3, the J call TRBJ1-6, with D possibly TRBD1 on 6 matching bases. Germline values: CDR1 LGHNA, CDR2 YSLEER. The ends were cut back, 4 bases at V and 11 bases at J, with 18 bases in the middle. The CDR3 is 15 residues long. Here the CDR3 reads CASSLQGDGVAPLHF. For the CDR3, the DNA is TGCGCCAGCAGCCTACAGGGAGACGGAGTGGCACCCCTCCACTTT.

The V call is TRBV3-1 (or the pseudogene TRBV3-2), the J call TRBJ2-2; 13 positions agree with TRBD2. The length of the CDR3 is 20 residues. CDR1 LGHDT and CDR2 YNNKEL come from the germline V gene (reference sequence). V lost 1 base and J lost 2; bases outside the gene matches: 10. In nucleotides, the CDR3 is TGTGCCAGCAGCCAAGCTCCGGGACTAGCGGGACTACTTAACACCGGGGAGCTGTTTTTT. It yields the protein CASSQAPGLAGLLNTGELFF.

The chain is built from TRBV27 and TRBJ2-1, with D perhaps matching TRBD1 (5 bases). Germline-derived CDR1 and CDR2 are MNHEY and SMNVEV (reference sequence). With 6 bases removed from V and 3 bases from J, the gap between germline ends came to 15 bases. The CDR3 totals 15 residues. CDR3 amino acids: CASRPGQGSYNEQFF. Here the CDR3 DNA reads TGTGCCAGCAGGCCCGGCCAGGGAAGCTACAATGAGCAGTTCTTC.

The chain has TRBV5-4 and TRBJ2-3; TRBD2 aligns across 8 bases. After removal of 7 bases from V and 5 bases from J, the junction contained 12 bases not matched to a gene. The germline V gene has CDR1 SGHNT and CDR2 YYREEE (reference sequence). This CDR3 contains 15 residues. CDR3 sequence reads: CASVSSGGAKDTQYF. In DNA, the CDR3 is TGTGCCAGCGTCTCTTCCGGGGGGGCAAAAGATACGCAGTATTTT.

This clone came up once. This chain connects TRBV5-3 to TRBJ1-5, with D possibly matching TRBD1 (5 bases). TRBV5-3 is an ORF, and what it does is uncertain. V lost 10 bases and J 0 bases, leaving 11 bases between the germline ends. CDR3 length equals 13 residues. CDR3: CAPGGGSNQPQHF. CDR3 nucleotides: TGTGCCCCCGGGGGGGGTAGCAATCAGCCCCAGCATTTT.

The CDR3 nucleotides are TGTGCCAGCAGCCCGGGACTAGCGGGGAGAGCGGGGAATGAGCAGTTCTTC. Its translation: CASSPGLAGRAGNEQFF. The gene calls are TRBV7-3 and TRBJ2-1, with 13 bases lining up with TRBD2. Germline V gives CDR1 SGHTA, CDR2 FQGTGA. J gave up 7 bases and V 5 bases, and 11 bases lay outside the gene matches. CDR3 size: 17 residues.

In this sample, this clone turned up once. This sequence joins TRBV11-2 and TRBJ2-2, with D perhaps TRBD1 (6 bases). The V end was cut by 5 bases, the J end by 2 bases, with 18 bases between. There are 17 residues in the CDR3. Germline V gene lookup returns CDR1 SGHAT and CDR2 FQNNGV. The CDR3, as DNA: TGTGCCAGCAGCAATTCCATTTTAGGGGGAAACACCGGGGAGCTGTTTTTT. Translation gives CASSNSILGGNTGELFF. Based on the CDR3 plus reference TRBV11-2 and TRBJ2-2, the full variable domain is EAGVAQSPRYKIIEKRQSVAFWCNPISGHATLYWYQQILGQGPKLLIQFQNNGVVDDSQLPKDRFSAERLKGVDSTLKIQPAKLEDSAVYLCASSNSILGGNTGELFFGEGSRLTVL.

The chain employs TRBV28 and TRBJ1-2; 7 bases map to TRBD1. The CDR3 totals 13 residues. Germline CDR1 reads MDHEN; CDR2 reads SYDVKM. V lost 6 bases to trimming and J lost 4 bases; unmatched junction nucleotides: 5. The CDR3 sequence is CASRRQGVYGYTF. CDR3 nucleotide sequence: TGTGCCAGCAGGCGGCAGGGGGTCTATGGCTACACCTTC.

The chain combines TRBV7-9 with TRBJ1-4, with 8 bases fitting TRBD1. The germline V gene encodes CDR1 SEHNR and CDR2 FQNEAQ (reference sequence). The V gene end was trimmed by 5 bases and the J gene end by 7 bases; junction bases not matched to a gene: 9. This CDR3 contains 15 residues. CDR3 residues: CASSPLRTGSEKLFF. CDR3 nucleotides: TGTGCCAGCAGCCCACTTAGGACAGGGAGTGAAAAACTGTTTTTT.

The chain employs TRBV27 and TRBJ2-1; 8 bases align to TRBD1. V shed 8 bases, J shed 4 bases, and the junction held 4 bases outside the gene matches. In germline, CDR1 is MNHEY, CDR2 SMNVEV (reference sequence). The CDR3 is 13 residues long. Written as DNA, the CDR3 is TGTGCCAGCCAGGACAGGGATTACAATGAGCAGTTCTTC. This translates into CASQDRDYNEQFF.

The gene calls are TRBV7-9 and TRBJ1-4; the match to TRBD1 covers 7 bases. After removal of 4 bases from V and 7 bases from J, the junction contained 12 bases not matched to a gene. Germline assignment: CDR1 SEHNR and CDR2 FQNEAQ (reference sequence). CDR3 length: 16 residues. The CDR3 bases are TGTGCCAGCAGCTCCTCCCTAGGGGGCACTCGTGAAAAACTGTTTTTT. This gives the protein CASSSSLGGTREKLFF.

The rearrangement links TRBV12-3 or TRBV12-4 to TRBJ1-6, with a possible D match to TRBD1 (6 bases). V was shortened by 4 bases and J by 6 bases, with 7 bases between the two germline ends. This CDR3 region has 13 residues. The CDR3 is CASSSRGNSPLHF. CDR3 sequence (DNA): TGTGCCAGCAGTTCCAGGGGTAATTCACCCCTCCACTTT.

This chain's CDR3 is CASTRARTEAFF. The CDR3 region has the DNA TGTGCCAGCACGAGGGCCCGGACTGAAGCTTTCTTT. The chain uses TRBV19 and TRBJ1-1; D remains unclear. The V end lost 9 bases, the J end lost 5 bases, and 13 bases lay between the germline ends. Germline V gene lookup returns CDR1 LNHDA and CDR2 SQIVND (reference sequence). The CDR3 totals 12 residues.